This T cell receptor (beta chain) was obtained from a study of blood T cell repertoires in COVID-19. Study-wide background: T cells, B-cell-depleted T cells, or PBMCs supplied cDNA or gDNA.

Losses at the gene ends were 0 bases for V and 1 base for J; bases not matched to a gene: 2. CDR1 is SGHNT and CDR2 is YYREEE in the germline V gene (reference sequence). The CDR3 consists of 15 residues. The repertoire was sequenced with immunoSEQ multiplex PCR; TCRdb's copy has only in-frame clones and lacks some. Of about 68,000 clones listed, about 90% are singletons. This clonotype was sampled from a man over 45 with COVID-19, enrolled during active disease. The sequenced sample was peripheral blood. V usage is TRBV5-4 and J usage is TRBJ1-1; TRBD1 aligns across 8 bases. The CDR3 region is CASSLDQGANTEAFF. The CDR3 DNA sequence: TGTGCCAGCAGCTTGGACCAGGGGGCGAACACTGAAGCTTTCTTT.